The 22 T cell receptor beta chains listed next were all sequenced from one sample in a study of cytomegalovirus exposure and HLA in healthy donors. Amplification used 60 Vbeta primers and 13 Jbeta primers. Repertoires were generated with immunoSEQ multiplex PCR, while TCRdb's copy carries only in-frame clones and drops some. The repertoire holds about 76,000 clones, with around 70% as singletons. Material for sequencing was PBMCs. All receptors derive from a woman between 35 and 50 years old in good health and CMV-seropositive.

This clone was detected only a few times. The rearrangement links TRBV6-5 to TRBJ1-1; 9 bases line up with TRBD1. Per the germline V gene, CDR1 is MNHEY and CDR2 is SVGAGI. J gave up 4 bases and V 11 bases, and 14 bases lay outside the gene matches. This CDR3 is 15 amino acids long. The chain's CDR3 is CAARDGDRASTEAFF. The DNA for the CDR3 is TGTGCCGCCCGAGACGGGGACAGGGCGAGCACTGAAGCTTTCTTT.

This rearrangement joins TRBV2 to TRBJ2-7, with D possibly TRBD1 on 6 matching bases. Trimming pared 4 bases from V and 4 bases from J, leaving 11 bases between. Per the germline V gene, CDR1 is SNHLY and CDR2 is FYNNEI. CDR3 length: 13 amino acids. CDR3 loop: CASSGRGPYEQYF. CDR3 nucleotide sequence: TGTGCCAGCAGTGGCAGGGGCCCTTACGAGCAGTACTTC.

This clone occurred once. The germline gene is not matched at one end of the junction; a read error may be the cause. CDR3 sequence reads: CAWSLNYGYPF. The CDR3 DNA reads TGTGCCTGGAGCCTGAACTATGGCTACCCCTTC. This chain connects TRBV30 to TRBJ1-2; D not certain. This CDR3 spans 11 amino acids. Per the germline V gene, CDR1 is GTSNPN and CDR2 is SVGIG (reference sequence).

J is TRBJ2-7 and V is TRBV19, with 8 bases matching TRBD1. Germline CDR1 LNHDA, CDR2 SQIVND (reference sequence). The CDR3 contains 16 residues. J was trimmed by 0 bases and V by 5 bases; bases with no gene match: 9. The CDR3 nucleotides read TGTGCCAGTAGTCCGATCGGGCAGGGGGCCTCCTACGAGCAGTACTTC. Encoded protein: CASSPIGQGASYEQYF.

The chain couples TRBV4-1 to TRBJ2-3; TRBD1 matches 9 bases. CDR3 length equals 15 residues. CDR1 and CDR2 (germline): MGHRA, YSYEKL. V was clipped by 0 bases and J by 3 bases; unmatched bases: 1. CDR3 sequence reads: CASSQDDRGTDTQYF. The CDR3 nucleotides read TGCGCCAGCAGCCAAGACGACAGGGGGACAGATACGCAGTATTTT.

The chain has TRBV4-3 and TRBJ2-3; TRBD2 agrees at 7 bases. V lost 4 bases and J lost 6; bases outside the gene matches: 7. Germline values: CDR1 LGHNA, CDR2 YSLEER. This CDR3 has 14 residues. CDR3 protein: CASSPRFGRDTQYF. The CDR3 DNA reads TGCGCCAGCAGCCCCCGCTTCGGGAGGGATACGCAGTATTTT.

The chain links TRBV9 to TRBJ1-1; possible D gene TRBD1, 6 bases. Germline CDR1 SGDLS, CDR2 YYNGEE. This CDR3 region has 14 residues. V was trimmed by 3 bases and J by 5 bases, leaving 14 bases between them. The CDR3, as DNA: TGTGCCAGCAGCGCACAGGGTGGAACAACTGAAGCTTTCTTT. Amino acids: CASSAQGGTTEAFF.

This clone was detected ten times or more. The V call is TRBV6-5, the J call TRBJ2-7, with D possibly matching TRBD2 (5 bases). V was pared by 3 bases and J by 3 bases, with 15 bases between. The CDR3 extends over 15 amino acids. Germline V gene lookup returns CDR1 MNHEY and CDR2 SVGAGI. CDR3 in amino acids: CASSYRRTGIYEQYF. The CDR3 bases are TGTGCCAGCAGTTATCGGAGGACGGGGATCTACGAGCAGTACTTC.

Remarks on this clone: One end of the junction varies from germline; a read error may be responsible. The chain links TRBV7-9 to TRBJ1-5; D remains ambiguous. From germline, CDR1 is SEHNR and CDR2 FQNEAQ (reference sequence). This CDR3 is built from 12 residues. The CDR3 DNA follows: TGTTCCAGCAGCCGCCCGGGTCAGCCCCAGCATTTT. This translates into CSSSRPGQPQHF.

This chain links TRBV19 with TRBJ2-7; D possibly corresponds to TRBD2 (5 bases). The CDR3 is made up of 14 amino acids. Germline V gives CDR1 LNHDA, CDR2 SQIVND (reference sequence). Between the trimmed V and J ends, which lost 2 bases and 1 base, there was a span of 9 bases. CDR3 DNA sequence: TGTGCCAGTAGTATACAAGCGGAATCCTACGAGCAGTACTTC. Protein sequence: CASSIQAESYEQYF.

The V and J genes are TRBV27 and TRBJ2-4; possibly TRBD2 for D (5 bases). V dropped 3 bases and J dropped 8 bases, with 11 bases sitting between them. The CDR3 loop spans 13 amino acids. Per the germline V gene, CDR1 is MNHEY and CDR2 is SMNVEV (reference sequence). The CDR3 DNA follows: TGTGCCAGCAGTTTCGACTATTTGGACATTCAGTACTTC. This codes for CASSFDYLDIQYF.

In this sample, this clone turned up a few times. The V call is TRBV5-5, the J call TRBJ1-2; a possible D gene is TRBD1 (6 bases). From germline, CDR1 is SGHKS and CDR2 YYEKEE (reference sequence). Trimming took 3 bases from V and 7 from J, leaving 10 bases between them. CDR3 length: 12 residues. The CDR3 loop reads CASSSQGSGYTF. CDR3 nucleotide sequence: TGTGCCAGCAGCTCACAGGGCAGTGGCTACACCTTC.

There are a few counts of this clone. CDR3 in DNA: TGTGCCATCAGTCAACCATCCCAGGCAGACTACGAGCAGTACTTC. Amino acid sequence: CAISQPSQADYEQYF. V usage is TRBV10-3 and J usage is TRBJ2-7; D remains unclear. CDR1 and CDR2 (germline): ENHRY, SYGVKD. This CDR3 region has 15 residues. V shed 5 bases and J shed 3 bases, with 17 bases lying between them.

This clone was recorded a few times. CDR3 bases: TGCGCCAGCAGCCGCGACCTAAGACAGGGCACTGAAGCTTTCTTT. Residues: CASSRDLRQGTEAFF. The chain uses TRBV5-1 and TRBJ1-1; 7 nucleotides line up with TRBD1. Germline V CDR1 and CDR2: SGHRS, YFSETQ. V lost 4 bases to trimming and J lost 4 bases; unmatched junction nucleotides: 10. CDR3 size: 15 residues.

The chain recombines TRBV4-1 with TRBJ2-1; TRBD2 agrees at 8 bases. CDR1 and CDR2 (germline): MGHRA, YSYEKL. J was trimmed by 0 bases and V by 2 bases; bases with no gene match: 0. CDR3 size: 15 residues. The CDR3 loop is CASSQSGSSYNEQFF. DNA of the CDR3: TGCGCCAGCAGCCAAAGCGGGAGCTCCTACAATGAGCAGTTCTTC.

This clone was found a few times. The genes are TRBV5-4 and TRBJ2-1, with D perhaps TRBD2 (6 bases). Germline lookup yields CDR1 SGHNT and CDR2 YYREEE (reference sequence). Between the trimmed V and J ends, which lost 4 bases and 5 bases, there was a span of 16 bases. CDR3 size: 15 residues. The CDR3 here is CASSPAGKGHNEQFF. DNA for the CDR3: TGTGCCAGCAGCCCGGCGGGGAAGGGTCACAATGAGCAGTTCTTC.

This chain links TRBV15 with TRBJ2-6; D gene unclear. CDR1 LNHNV and CDR2 YYDKDF come from the germline V gene (reference sequence). CDR3 length equals 18 residues. The V end was cut by 1 base, the J end by 0 bases, with 13 bases between. The chain's CDR3 is CATSRGTTWSSGANVLTF. The CDR3, as DNA: TGTGCCACCAGCAGAGGTACTACTTGGAGCTCTGGGGCCAACGTCCTGACTTTC.

The rearrangement joins TRBV7-9 to TRBJ2-3; 11 bases match TRBD2. The V gene's germline CDR1 is SEHNR and CDR2 FQNEAQ (reference sequence). This CDR3 contains 18 residues. The V segment lost 1 base and the J segment 0 bases; nucleotides outside the gene matches: 6. This chain's CDR3 is CASSLGLAGLTSTDTQYF. The DNA of the CDR3 is TGTGCCAGCAGCTTAGGACTAGCGGGGCTTACTAGCACAGATACGCAGTATTTT.

CDR3 residues: CASSQGYTEAFF. CDR3 nucleotide sequence: TGTGCCAGCAGCCAGGGTTATACTGAAGCTTTCTTT. This sequence joins TRBV6-5 and TRBJ1-1; a weak D match, TRBD1 (5 bases). Trimming removed 6 bases from V and 5 bases from J, with 10 bases in between. CDR1 is MNHEY, CDR2 SVGAGI, per germline. The CDR3 sequence is 12 residues long.

The V call is TRBV28, the J call TRBJ1-4; TRBD1 is a possible D gene (6 bases). Trimming pared 3 bases from V and 0 bases from J, leaving 14 bases between. Germline V gives CDR1 MDHEN, CDR2 SYDVKM. The length of the CDR3 is 17 residues. The CDR3: CASSLRGGQATNEKLFF. The CDR3 nucleotides read TGTGCCAGCAGTTTGCGGGGGGGCCAAGCAACTAATGAAAAACTGTTTTTT.

The chain uses TRBV27 and TRBJ2-2; 9 nucleotides align to TRBD2. With V trimmed by 2 bases and J by 6 bases, 16 bases remained unmatched. Germline-derived CDR1 and CDR2 are MNHEY and SMNVEV (reference sequence). CDR3 length: 19 residues. CDR3 DNA: TGTGCCAGCAGTTTAGGGTGGGGGCTAGCGGGGTTTGGCGCCGGGGAGCTGTTTTTT. Protein product: CASSLGWGLAGFGAGELFF.

This clone was seen a few times. The germline gene is not matched at one end of the junction; a read error may be the cause. This chain uses TRBV6-5 with TRBJ2-5; D is perhaps TRBD2 (7 bases). Germline CDR1 and CDR2: MNHEY and SVGAGI. The CDR3 length is 14 residues. The CDR3 loop is CAISESGGKETQYF. As DNA, the CDR3 is TGTGCCATCAGTGAGTCGGGGGGCAAAGAGACCCAGTACTTC.